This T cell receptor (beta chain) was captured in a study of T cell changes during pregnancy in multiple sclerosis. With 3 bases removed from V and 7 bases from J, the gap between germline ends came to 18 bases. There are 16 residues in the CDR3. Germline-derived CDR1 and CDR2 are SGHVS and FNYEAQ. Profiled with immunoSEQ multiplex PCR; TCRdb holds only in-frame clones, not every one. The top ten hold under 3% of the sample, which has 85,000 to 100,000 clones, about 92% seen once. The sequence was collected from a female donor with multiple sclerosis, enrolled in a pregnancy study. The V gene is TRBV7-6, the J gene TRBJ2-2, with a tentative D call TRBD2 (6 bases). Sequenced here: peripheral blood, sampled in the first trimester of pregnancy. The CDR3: CASSLYGRTSGGELFF. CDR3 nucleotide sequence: TGTGCCAGCAGCTTGTATGGGAGGACGAGTGGCGGGGAGCTGTTTTTT.